This TCR beta chain was obtained from a study of cytomegalovirus exposure and HLA in healthy donors. General observations from the study: Researchers counted roughly 150 TCR beta chains as cytomegalovirus-associated.

Notes on this clone: Its target is unknown.

CDR1 MNHEY and CDR2 SVGAGI come from the germline V gene. The ends were cut back, 5 bases at V and 4 bases at J, with 14 bases in the middle. There are 14 residues in the CDR3. The donors were part of the roughly 130-subject validation cohort, which stood apart from the approximately 670-subject first cohort. The repertoire was sequenced with immunoSEQ multiplex PCR; TCRdb's copy has only in-frame clones and lacks some. The sample yields 140,000 or so clones, roughly 92% seen once. This chain connects TRBV6-5 to TRBJ2-5; possibly TRBD2 for D (7 bases). The TCR originated in a man in his late teens or twenties in good health and CMV-seronegative. The sequenced sample was PBMCs. The CDR3 region has the DNA TGTGCCAGCAGTGGGAGGGGGGTTAGAGAGACCCAGTACTTC. Translation: CASSGRGVRETQYF.